This T cell receptor (beta chain) is drawn from a study of OX40 agonist ivuxolimab in advanced cancers. Overall study: Past anti-PD-1, anti-PD-L1 or anti-CTLA-4 therapy was accepted, and roughly 40% had received some.

Study-level results: Among the least clonally expanded were partial responders at 0.1-3.0 mg/kg. Nonresponders, in some cases, also had low normalized T-cell clonal expansion. At 0.1 to 3.0 mg/kg, clonal expansion of CD4+ and CD8+ blood T cells had occurred by week 6.

A remark on this clone: As yet, its antigen is unknown.

Trimming stripped 7 bases from V and 4 bases from J, with 11 bases between. The germline V gene has CDR1 LNHDA and CDR2 SQIVND (reference sequence). The CDR3 has 13 residues. Sequencing was performed with immunoSEQ multiplex PCR; in TCRdb, only in-frame clones are kept and a portion is missing. The sample contains 50,000 or so clones, roughly 88% of which appear only once. The sequencing used CD4+ or CD8+ T cells sorted from blood, collected in a trial of the OX40 agonist ivuxolimab. The TCR sequence derives from an adult with an advanced solid tumor such as melanoma, head and neck, liver or kidney cancer. The rearrangement joins TRBV19 to TRBJ2-1, with D possibly being TRBD1 (6 bases). CDR3 coding DNA: TGTGCCAGTAAGAGCGACAGGTACAATGAGCAGTTCTTC. Residues: CASKSDRYNEQFF.